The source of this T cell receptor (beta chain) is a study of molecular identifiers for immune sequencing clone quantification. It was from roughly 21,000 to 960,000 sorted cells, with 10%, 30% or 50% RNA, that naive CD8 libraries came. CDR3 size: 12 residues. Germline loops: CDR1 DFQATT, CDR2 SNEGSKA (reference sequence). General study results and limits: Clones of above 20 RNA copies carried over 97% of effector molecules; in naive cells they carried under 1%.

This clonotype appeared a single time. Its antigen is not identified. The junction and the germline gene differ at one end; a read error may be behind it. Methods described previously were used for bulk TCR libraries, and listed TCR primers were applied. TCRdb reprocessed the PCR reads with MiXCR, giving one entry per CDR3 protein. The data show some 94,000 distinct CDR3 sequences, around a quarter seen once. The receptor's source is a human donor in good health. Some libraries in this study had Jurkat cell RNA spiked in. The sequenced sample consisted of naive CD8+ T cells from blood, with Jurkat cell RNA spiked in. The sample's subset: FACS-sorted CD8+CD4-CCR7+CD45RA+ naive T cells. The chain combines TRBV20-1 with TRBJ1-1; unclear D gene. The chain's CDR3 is CSARGLDAGFSF. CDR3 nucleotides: TGCAGTGCTAGAGGGCTAGATGCCGGATTTTCCTTT.